The 29 T cell receptor beta chains in this list originate from one sample, sequenced in a study of T cells after yellow fever vaccination. TCRdb processed the 5' RACE reads anew with MiXCR; each CDR3 protein has one entry. Altogether around 50,000 distinct CDR3 sequences are present, approximately 6.3% being singletons, with the ten largest covering 10%. Sequences were derived from PBMCs, either bulk or a sorted T-cell subset (CD4+, CD8+, memory, or dextramer-sorted; not recorded which), sampled 45 days after the yellow fever booster vaccination. The receptor source for this set is a man younger than 45 who received the YFV17D yellow fever vaccine.

This clonotype has just a few counts. The rearrangement joins TRBV20-1 to TRBJ2-2; 9 nucleotides match TRBD1. Losses at the gene ends were 5 bases for V and 5 bases for J; bases not matched to a gene: 3. The CDR3 is 13 residues long. Germline V gene lookup returns CDR1 DFQATT and CDR2 SNEGSKA (reference sequence). The CDR3 here is CSAGTGRTGELFF. Written as DNA, the CDR3 is TGCAGTGCTGGGACAGGGAGGACCGGGGAGCTGTTTTTT.

V is TRBV12-5 and J is TRBJ2-1, with 7 bases fitting TRBD1. J gave up 12 bases and V 7 bases, and 18 bases lay outside the gene matches. In germline, CDR1 is LGHNT, CDR2 FRNRAP. There are 15 residues in the CDR3. CDR3 DNA sequence: TGTGCTAGTGCCGTAACCCGGGACAGCTGGTCCGGGCAGTTCTTC. The encoded protein is CASAVTRDSWSGQFF.

This clonotype was seen many times. The rearrangement links TRBV5-4 to TRBJ2-3; D not certain. Germline lookup yields CDR1 SGHNT and CDR2 YYREEE (reference sequence). CDR3 length: 12 amino acids. V lost 4 bases, J lost 6 bases, and 9 bases lay in between. CDR3 residues: CASSLLMDTQYF. For the CDR3, the DNA is TGTGCCAGCAGCCTACTCATGGATACGCAGTATTTT.

In this sample, this clonotype is medium-sized (0.01 to 0.1%). The chain has TRBV24-1 and TRBJ2-5, with TRBD1 as a possible D gene (6 bases). CDR3 length equals 13 residues. Germline values: CDR1 KGHDR, CDR2 SFDVKD. Trimming took off 7 bases at V and 4 bases at J, with 12 bases between the two ends. In nucleotides, the CDR3 is TGTGCCACCAGCCAGGGACAAGTAGAGACCCAGTACTTC. It translates to CATSQGQVETQYF.

This clonotype showed up many times. The V and J genes are TRBV5-6 and TRBJ2-2; tentatively, D is TRBD1 (5 bases). The CDR3 consists of 14 residues. The V gene lost 1 base and the J gene lost 1 base, with 5 bases spanning the gap. Per germline, CDR1 SGHDT and CDR2 YYEEEE. CDR3 region: CASSLRGNTGELFF. The CDR3 DNA follows: TGTGCCAGCAGCTTGAGGGGGAACACCGGGGAGCTGTTTTTT.

V is TRBV5-1 and J is TRBJ2-5; 8 nucleotides match TRBD2. The germline CDR1 and CDR2 sequences are SGHRS and YFSETQ. This CDR3 is built from 13 residues. The V and J ends lost 3 bases and 5 bases, in that order; junction bases with no gene match: 3. CDR3 protein: CASSSGGWETQYF. In DNA, the CDR3 is TGCGCCAGCAGCTCGGGAGGGTGGGAGACCCAGTACTTC.

The rearrangement joins TRBV3-1 to TRBJ2-7, with 7 bases that match TRBD2. V shed 4 bases, J shed 3 bases, and the junction held 15 bases outside the gene matches. The CDR3 is 17 residues long. Per the germline V gene, CDR1 is LGHDT and CDR2 is YNNKEL (reference sequence). Here the CDR3 reads CASSRRSMLAEVYEQYF. The DNA of the CDR3 is TGTGCCAGCAGCCGACGCTCGATGCTAGCGGAGGTCTACGAGCAGTACTTC.

This clonotype showed up just a few times. The chain employs TRBV5-4 and TRBJ2-5; TRBD2 matches at 16 bases. J lost 6 bases, V lost 2 bases, and 7 bases had no gene match. This CDR3 region has 17 residues. The germline V gene encodes CDR1 SGHNT and CDR2 YYREEE (reference sequence). CDR3: CASSLAGTSGRAKTQYF. CDR3 coding DNA: TGTGCCAGCAGCTTAGCCGGGACTAGCGGGAGGGCAAAGACCCAGTACTTC.

This clonotype was detected many times. The V gene is TRBV6-5, the J gene TRBJ2-1; 9 bases are a match to TRBD1. The CDR3 is 14 amino acids. The trim removed 7 bases at V and 5 bases at J, leaving 6 bases unmatched. Per germline, CDR1 MNHEY and CDR2 SVGAGI. The CDR3 region is CASNRDRVNNEQFF. The DNA of the CDR3 is TGTGCCAGCAACCGGGACAGGGTTAACAATGAGCAGTTCTTC.

This chain uses TRBV11-2 with TRBJ2-1; TRBD2 matches 7 bases. J gave up 8 bases and V 10 bases, and 11 bases lay outside the gene matches. Germline V gives CDR1 SGHAT, CDR2 FQNNGV. The CDR3 totals 13 residues. The CDR3 DNA follows: TGTGCCATCGCCACGCGGGGGAGTTATGAGCAGTTCTTC. Translating gives CAIATRGSYEQFF.

A few counts support this clonotype. This sequence joins TRBV28 and TRBJ2-2, with D unclear. The CDR3 has 13 amino acids. Germline V gene data show CDR1 as MDHEN and CDR2 as SYDVKM. With 7 bases removed from V and 0 bases from J, the gap between germline ends came to 6 bases. The CDR3 DNA sequence: TGTGCCAGCACCGTCCCGAACACCGGGGAGCTGTTTTTT. It specifies CASTVPNTGELFF.

This clonotype occurred many times. The gene calls are TRBV5-1 and TRBJ2-7; 8 positions agree with TRBD2. The CDR3 is 14 amino acids. J lost 4 bases, V lost 1 base, and 4 bases had no gene match. The germline CDR1 and CDR2 sequences are SGHRS and YFSETQ. CDR3 bases: TGCGCCAGCAGCTTGAGAAGCGGGAGTTACGAGCAGTACTTC. This sequence encodes CASSLRSGSYEQYF.

The chain is built from TRBV9 and TRBJ1-2, with no clear D. V gave up 0 bases and J gave up 7 bases, with 13 bases separating them. Germline assignment: CDR1 SGDLS and CDR2 YYNGEE. This CDR3 comprises 14 residues. The CDR3 sequence is CASSVGGELLGYTF. The DNA for the CDR3 is TGTGCCAGCAGCGTAGGCGGAGAATTACTTGGCTACACCTTC.

This clonotype has just a few counts. This sequence joins TRBV20-1 and TRBJ2-2; D remains ambiguous. The CDR3 spans 15 residues. Trimming shortened V by 1 base and J by 7 bases, and 16 bases separated the two germline ends. Germline CDR1 is DFQATT and CDR2 is SNEGSKA (reference sequence). The CDR3 DNA reads as TGCAGTGCTAGAGGACTCCCTGGAGTGTACGGGGAGCTGTTTTTT. It codes for CSARGLPGVYGELFF.

In its sample, this clonotype was seen many times. An end of the junction does not agree with germline; a read error may underlie this. The chain has TRBV11-2 and TRBJ2-7; TRBD1 agrees at 10 bases. The germline V gene encodes CDR1 SGHAT and CDR2 FQNNGV. The CDR3 has 12 residues. CDR3 coding DNA: TGTGCCAGCAGCTTAGATTTCGGGACAGGGGATTTT. Its protein is CASSLDFGTGDF.

The J gene is TRBJ1-5, the V gene TRBV30; D is unclear. This CDR3 contains 13 residues. V was cut by 2 bases and J by 7 bases, with 12 bases left in between. Germline V gene sequence: CDR1 GTSNPN, CDR2 SVGIG (reference sequence). CDR3 sequence (DNA): TGTGCCTGGAGTCTAGGCGGTCGGCAGCCCCAGCATTTT. Translated: CAWSLGGRQPQHF.

This clonotype was recorded many times. The V gene is TRBV20-1, the J gene TRBJ2-2, with TRBD1 as a possible D gene (6 bases). The V gene lost 4 bases and the J gene lost 2 bases, with 17 bases spanning the gap. The germline V gene encodes CDR1 DFQATT and CDR2 SNEGSKA (reference sequence). The CDR3 loop spans 16 amino acids. CDR3 amino acids: CSAMTPPGHNTGELFF. In DNA, the CDR3 is TGCAGTGCTATGACCCCCCCGGGACATAACACCGGGGAGCTGTTTTTT.

This clonotype was counted ten times or more. DNA for the CDR3: TGTGCCATCAGGGGACAGGGGGCTGCAACAGATACGCAGTATTTT. Its translation is CAIRGQGAATDTQYF. V usage is TRBV10-3 and J usage is TRBJ2-3; 12 bases match TRBD1. From germline, CDR1 is ENHRY and CDR2 SYGVKD. V lost 6 bases and J lost 3; bases outside the gene matches: 4. The CDR3 extends over 15 amino acids.

This clonotype was observed a few times. This chain connects TRBV24-1 to TRBJ2-1, with D unresolved. In germline, CDR1 is KGHDR, CDR2 SFDVKD. Trimming shortened V by 4 bases and J by 0 bases, and 18 bases separated the two germline ends. This CDR3 spans 18 amino acids. CDR3 in DNA: TGTGCCACCAGTGAAACTCAGTCTTGGGCGAGCTCCTACAATGAGCAGTTCTTC. Residues: CATSETQSWASSYNEQFF.

This clonotype has at least ten counts. The chain combines TRBV20-1 with TRBJ2-5, with 10 bases aligning to TRBD2. J lost 6 bases, V lost 0 bases, and 10 bases had no gene match. Germline assignment: CDR1 DFQATT and CDR2 SNEGSKA (reference sequence). This CDR3 region has 16 residues. CDR3 protein: CSARDLLAGYRQTQYF. The CDR3 region has the DNA TGCAGTGCTAGAGATCTACTAGCGGGATACCGGCAGACCCAGTACTTC.

The chain is built from TRBV20-1 and TRBJ2-2; no clear D. Trimming removed 6 bases from V and 4 bases from J, with 24 bases in between. Germline lookup yields CDR1 DFQATT and CDR2 SNEGSKA (reference sequence). This CDR3 region has 17 residues. In DNA, the CDR3 is TGCAGTGCCTCCCCGTGGCGAAGCCCCGCGAGCACCGGGGAGCTGTTTTTT. Amino acid sequence: CSASPWRSPASTGELFF.

The sample holds a few counts of this clonotype. This sequence joins TRBV12-3 or TRBV12-4 and TRBJ1-1, with D maybe TRBD1 (5 bases). Trimming removed 4 bases from V and 5 bases from J, with 14 bases in between. CDR3 size: 14 residues. CDR3 sequence reads: CASSSRGDSTEAFF. In DNA, the CDR3 is TGTGCCAGCAGTTCGCGGGGGGATTCGACTGAAGCTTTCTTT.

The chain recombines TRBV30 with TRBJ2-1; the match to TRBD2 covers 12 bases. The germline gives CDR1 GTSNPN, CDR2 SVGIG (reference sequence). The CDR3 sequence is 17 residues long. J lost 4 bases, V lost 0 bases, and 7 bases had no gene match. CDR3 amino acids: CAWSVSRTSGVYNEQFF. The CDR3 region has the DNA TGTGCCTGGAGTGTATCCCGGACTAGCGGGGTTTACAATGAGCAGTTCTTC.

This clonotype was counted at least ten times. J is TRBJ1-2 and V is TRBV20-1; tentatively, D is TRBD1 (5 bases). CDR1 is DFQATT and CDR2 is SNEGSKA in the germline V gene (reference sequence). The CDR3 is 13 amino acids. The ends were cut back, 0 bases at V and 4 bases at J, with 9 bases in the middle. CDR3 nucleotides: TGCAGTGCTAGAGAGCGCGGGGGCTATGGCTACACCTTC. Translating gives CSARERGGYGYTF.

The sample holds a few counts of this clonotype. This chain links TRBV5-1 with TRBJ2-1; 9 nucleotides agree with TRBD1. This CDR3 has 14 amino acids. Germline lookup yields CDR1 SGHRS and CDR2 YFSETQ. Trimming removed 4 bases from V and 9 bases from J; junction bases left unmatched: 8. The CDR3 loop is CASSLLQGAGEQFF. The CDR3 DNA reads TGCGCCAGCAGCCTACTACAGGGGGCAGGTGAGCAGTTCTTC.

This clonotype has ten or more counts. The chain links TRBV4-2 to TRBJ2-1, with no clear D. This CDR3 comprises 16 residues. CDR1 is LGHNA, CDR2 YNFKEQ, per germline. Trimming took off 1 base at V and 5 bases at J, with 15 bases between the two ends. The CDR3 reads CASSQGVRSGDNEQFF. CDR3 DNA: TGTGCCAGCAGCCAAGGGGTACGGAGTGGGGACAATGAGCAGTTCTTC.

This clonotype was counted many times. The chain couples TRBV20-1 to TRBJ2-2, with unresolved D. The CDR3 is 13 amino acids. The V gene's germline CDR1 is DFQATT and CDR2 SNEGSKA (reference sequence). The V end lost 4 bases, the J end lost 6 bases, and 12 bases lay between the germline ends. The CDR3 loop is CSANSLMAGELFF. CDR3 bases: TGCAGTGCTAATTCCCTTATGGCCGGGGAGCTGTTTTTT.

This clonotype was recorded at least ten times. CDR3: CSVGTGNEQFF. CDR3 DNA: TGCAGCGTCGGGACTGGCAATGAGCAGTTCTTC. This chain uses TRBV29-1 with TRBJ2-1; possible D gene TRBD2, 6 bases. The germline gives CDR1 SQVTM, CDR2 ANQGSEA. V was cut by 6 bases and J by 6 bases, with 9 bases left in between. The CDR3 has 11 residues.

This clonotype was seen at least ten times. V and J are TRBV29-1 and TRBJ2-1, with 9 bases fitting TRBD2. Germline V gene sequence: CDR1 SQVTM, CDR2 ANQGSEA. CDR3 length equals 14 residues. Losses at the gene ends were 4 bases for V and 4 bases for J; bases not matched to a gene: 5. CDR3 bases: TGCAGCGTTGGGGCTAGCGGGGTATACAATGAGCAGTTCTTC. Residues: CSVGASGVYNEQFF.